This TCR beta chain was found in a study of CD8 T cells in ankylosing spondylitis. Using its own MiXCR run on the 5' RACE reads, TCRdb lists one record per CDR3 protein. The table has approximately 400,000 distinct CDR3 sequences, about 25% seen once. Trimming removed 5 bases at V and 5 bases at J, with 15 bases between. In germline, CDR1 is SGHTA, CDR2 FQGNSA. This CDR3 spans 14 amino acids. This clonotype has only a few counts. Antigen unknown. General study results and limits: Fewer than 10 highly homologous variants made up a TCR beta motif that seemed to typify ankylosing spondylitis blood.

The chain combines TRBV7-2 with TRBJ2-5; possible D gene TRBD2, 5 bases. This TCR was recovered from a male donor with ankylosing spondylitis. Source material: blood, either unsorted or a sorted T cell fraction (not recorded which). CDR3 sequence: CASSLSDGGETQYF. CDR3 DNA: TGTGCCAGCAGCCTTAGCGACGGCGGGGAGACCCAGTACTTC.